This TCR beta chain comes out of a study of blood T cell repertoires in COVID-19. In the study overall: Italy, Spain and the United States were the sources of the convalescent and acute COVID-19 samples. In each case, the material was cDNA or gDNA derived from T cells, B-cell-depleted T cells, or PBMCs.

CDR1 is MNHEY and CDR2 is SVGAGI in the germline V gene. CDR3 length: 14 residues. Deletions cut 0 bases from V and 7 bases from J, with 12 bases between. In the authors' workflow: Counts of nucleated cells, estimated from reference gene primer amplification, were obtained. Measured with immunoSEQ multiplex PCR; TCRdb has only the in-frame clones, and not every one. For V, J and clone size, that table is used; D and trimming come from the DNA. This sample carries 190,000 or so clones, more than 75% of them seen once, and the ten largest clones take 2.7%. Input material: peripheral blood. The chain joins TRBV6-5 to TRBJ2-5; a possible D gene is TRBD2 (5 bases). The TCR was taken from a man in his forties or fifties with active or convalescent COVID-19. The chain's CDR3 is CASSYSPSRGTQYF. The CDR3 region has the DNA TGTGCCAGCAGTTACTCCCCATCCCGGGGGACCCAGTACTTC.